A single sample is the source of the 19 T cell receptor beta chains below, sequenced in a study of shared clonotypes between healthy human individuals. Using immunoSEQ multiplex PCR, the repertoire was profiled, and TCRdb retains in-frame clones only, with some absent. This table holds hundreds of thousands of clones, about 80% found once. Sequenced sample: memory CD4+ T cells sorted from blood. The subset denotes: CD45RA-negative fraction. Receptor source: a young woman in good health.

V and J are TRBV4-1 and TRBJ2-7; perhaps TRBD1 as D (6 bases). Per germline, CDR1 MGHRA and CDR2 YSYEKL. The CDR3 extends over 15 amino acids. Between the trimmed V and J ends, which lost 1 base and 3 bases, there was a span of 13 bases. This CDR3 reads CASSQVGTSVYEQYF. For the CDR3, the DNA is TGCGCCAGCAGCCAAGTCGGGACATCCGTCTACGAGCAGTACTTC.

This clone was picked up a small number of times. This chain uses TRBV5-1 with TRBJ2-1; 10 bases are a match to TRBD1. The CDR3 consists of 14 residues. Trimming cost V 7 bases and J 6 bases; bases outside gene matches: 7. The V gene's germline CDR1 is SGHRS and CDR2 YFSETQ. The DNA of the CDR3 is TGCGCCAGCGAAGCCGGGACAGGGGTCAATGAGCAGTTCTTC. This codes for CASEAGTGVNEQFF. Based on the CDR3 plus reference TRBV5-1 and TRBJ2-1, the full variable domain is KAGVTQTPRYLIKTRGQQVTLSCSPISGHRSVSWYQQTPGQGLQFLFEYFSETQRNKGNFPGRFSGRQFSNSRSEMNVSTLELGDSALYLCASEAGTGVNEQFFGPGTRLTVL.

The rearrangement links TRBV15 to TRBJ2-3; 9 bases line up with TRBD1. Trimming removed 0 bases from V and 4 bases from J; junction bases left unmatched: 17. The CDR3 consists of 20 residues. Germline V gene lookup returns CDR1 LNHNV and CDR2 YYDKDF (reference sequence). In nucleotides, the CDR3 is TGTGCCACCAGCAGAGAGTTCGGGGACAGGGTTTTAGGTTCTCCAGATACGCAGTATTTT. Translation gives CATSREFGDRVLGSPDTQYF.

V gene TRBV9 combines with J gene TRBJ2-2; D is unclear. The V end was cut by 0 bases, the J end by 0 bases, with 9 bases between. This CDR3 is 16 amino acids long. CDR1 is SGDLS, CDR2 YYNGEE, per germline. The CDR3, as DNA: TGTGCCAGCAGCGTAGGGGTCAGATCGAACACCGGGGAGCTGTTTTTT. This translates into CASSVGVRSNTGELFF.

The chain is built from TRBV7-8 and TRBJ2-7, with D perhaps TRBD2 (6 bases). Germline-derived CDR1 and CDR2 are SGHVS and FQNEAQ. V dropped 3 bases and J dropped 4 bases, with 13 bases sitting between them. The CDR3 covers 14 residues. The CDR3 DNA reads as TGTGCCAGCAGCTTGACGGGACTCGGATACGAGCAGTACTTC. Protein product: CASSLTGLGYEQYF.

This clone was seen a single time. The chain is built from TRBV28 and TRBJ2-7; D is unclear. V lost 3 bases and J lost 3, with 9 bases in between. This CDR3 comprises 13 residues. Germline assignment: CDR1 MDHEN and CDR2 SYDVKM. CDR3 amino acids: CASSFNPRYEQYF. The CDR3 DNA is TGTGCCAGCAGTTTCAACCCCCGCTACGAGCAGTACTTC. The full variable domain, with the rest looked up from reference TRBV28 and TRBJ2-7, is DVKVTQSSRYLVKRTGEKVFLECVQDMDHENMFWYRQDPGLGLRLIYFSYDVKMKEKGDIPEGYSVSREKKERFSLILESASTNQTSMYLCASSFNPRYEQYFGPGTRLTVT.

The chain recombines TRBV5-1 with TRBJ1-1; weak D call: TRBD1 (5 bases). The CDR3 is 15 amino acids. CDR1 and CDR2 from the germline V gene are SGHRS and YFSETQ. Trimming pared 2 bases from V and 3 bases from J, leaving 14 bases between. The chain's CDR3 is CASSLPGRGDTEAFF. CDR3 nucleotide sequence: TGCGCCAGCAGCTTACCGGGACGGGGGGACACTGAAGCTTTCTTT.

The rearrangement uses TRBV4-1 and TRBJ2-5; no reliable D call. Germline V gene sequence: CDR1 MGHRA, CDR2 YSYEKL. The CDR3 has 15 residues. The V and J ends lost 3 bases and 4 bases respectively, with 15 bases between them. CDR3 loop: CASSHTTPTVETQYF. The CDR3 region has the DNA TGCGCCAGCAGCCACACCACCCCTACGGTAGAGACCCAGTACTTC.

CDR3 sequence reads: CASSLAPTSGNTIYF. CDR3 in DNA: TGCGCCAGCAGCTTGGCCCCGACCTCTGGAAACACCATATATTTT. The rearrangement uses TRBV5-1 and TRBJ1-3; D is unclear. CDR3 length equals 15 residues. Between the trimmed V and J ends, which lost 0 bases and 0 bases, there was a span of 7 bases. CDR1 and CDR2 from the germline V gene are SGHRS and YFSETQ.

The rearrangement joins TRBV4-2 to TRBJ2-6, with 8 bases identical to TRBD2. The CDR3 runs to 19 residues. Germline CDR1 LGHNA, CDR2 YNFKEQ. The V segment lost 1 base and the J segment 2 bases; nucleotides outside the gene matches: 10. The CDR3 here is CASSQVLAGGGTGANVLTF. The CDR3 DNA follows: TGTGCCAGCAGCCAAGTCCTTGCGGGAGGTGGGACTGGGGCCAACGTCCTGACTTTC.

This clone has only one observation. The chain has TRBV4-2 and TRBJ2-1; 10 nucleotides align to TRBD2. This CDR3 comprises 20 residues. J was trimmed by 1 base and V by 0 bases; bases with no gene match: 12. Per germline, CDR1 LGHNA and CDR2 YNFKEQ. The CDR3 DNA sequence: TGTGCCAGCAGCCAAGATACTAGCGGGGTGATCACGGGGTCCTACAATGAGCAGTTCTTC. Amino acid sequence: CASSQDTSGVITGSYNEQFF.

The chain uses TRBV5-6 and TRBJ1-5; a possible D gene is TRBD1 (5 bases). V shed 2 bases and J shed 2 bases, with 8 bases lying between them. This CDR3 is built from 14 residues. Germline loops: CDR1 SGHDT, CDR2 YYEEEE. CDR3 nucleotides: TGTGCCAGCAGCTTTCGGGGGGGCAATCAGCCCCAGCATTTT. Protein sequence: CASSFRGGNQPQHF.

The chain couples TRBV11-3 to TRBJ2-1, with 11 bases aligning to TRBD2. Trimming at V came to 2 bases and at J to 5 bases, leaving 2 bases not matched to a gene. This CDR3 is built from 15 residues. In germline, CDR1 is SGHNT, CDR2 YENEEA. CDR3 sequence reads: CASSLLTSGDNEQFF. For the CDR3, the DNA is TGTGCCAGCAGCTTACTGACTAGCGGGGACAATGAGCAGTTCTTC.

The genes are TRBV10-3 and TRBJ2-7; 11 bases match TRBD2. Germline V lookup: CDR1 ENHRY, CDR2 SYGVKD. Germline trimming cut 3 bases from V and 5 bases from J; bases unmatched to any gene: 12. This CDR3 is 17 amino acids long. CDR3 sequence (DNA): TGTGCCATCAGTGACCCCCACAAGACTAGCGGGATCGACGAGCAGTACTTC. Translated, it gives CAISDPHKTSGIDEQYF.

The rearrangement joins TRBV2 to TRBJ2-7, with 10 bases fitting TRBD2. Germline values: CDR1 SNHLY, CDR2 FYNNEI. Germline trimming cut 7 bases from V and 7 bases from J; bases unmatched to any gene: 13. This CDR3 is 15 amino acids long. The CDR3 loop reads CASTEQRGGLGEQYF. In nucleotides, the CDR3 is TGTGCCAGCACCGAGCAGCGGGGGGGATTGGGTGAGCAGTACTTC.

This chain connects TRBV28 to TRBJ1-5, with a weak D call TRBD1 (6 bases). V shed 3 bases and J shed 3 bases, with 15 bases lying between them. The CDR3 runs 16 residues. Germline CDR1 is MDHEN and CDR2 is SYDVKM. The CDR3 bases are TGTGCCAGCAGTTTGGCGGGGGCGCGGAACAATCAGCCCCAGCATTTT. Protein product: CASSLAGARNNQPQHF.

CDR3 in amino acids: CASSLLAGVGGELFF. The CDR3 DNA sequence: TGCGCCAGCAGCCTACTAGCGGGAGTAGGCGGGGAGCTGTTTTTT. The V and J genes are TRBV4-1 and TRBJ2-2; 11 nucleotides align to TRBD2. The CDR3 contains 15 residues. Trimming removed 4 bases from V and 7 bases from J; junction bases left unmatched: 5. The germline V gene encodes CDR1 MGHRA and CDR2 YSYEKL.

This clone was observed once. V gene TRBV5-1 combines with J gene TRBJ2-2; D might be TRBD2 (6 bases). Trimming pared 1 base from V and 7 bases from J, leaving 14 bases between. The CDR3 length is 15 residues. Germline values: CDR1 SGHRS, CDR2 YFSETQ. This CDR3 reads CASSLSEGVSGELFF. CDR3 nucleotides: TGCGCCAGCAGCTTGTCGGAGGGAGTTAGCGGGGAGCTGTTTTTT.

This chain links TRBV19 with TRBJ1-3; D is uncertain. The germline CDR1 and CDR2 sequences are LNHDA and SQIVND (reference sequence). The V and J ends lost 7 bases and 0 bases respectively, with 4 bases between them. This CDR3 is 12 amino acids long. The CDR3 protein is CASMDSGNTIYF. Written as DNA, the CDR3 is TGTGCCAGTATGGACTCTGGAAACACCATATATTTT.